The sequence of this TCR beta chain was determined in a study of blood T cell repertoires in COVID-19. In the study overall: Italy, Spain and the United States were the sources of the convalescent and acute COVID-19 samples. Nucleic acid was either cDNA or gDNA, and it came from T cells, B-cell-depleted T cells, or PBMCs.

Per the study methods: Nucleated cell counts were estimated from reference gene primer amplification. Here immunoSEQ multiplex PCR was the method, and the copy in TCRdb shows in-frame clones only, minus some. The D gene and trimming were derived from the DNA, and the V and J assignments and clone size from that table. The profile shows around 430,000 clones, 88% of them singletons. This CDR3 comprises 15 residues. CDR1 is LGHDT and CDR2 is YNNKEL in the germline V gene (reference sequence). V dropped 2 bases and J dropped 7 bases, with 14 bases sitting between them. The material sequenced was peripheral blood. J is TRBJ1-4 and V is TRBV3-1 (or the pseudogene TRBV3-2); possible D gene TRBD1, 5 bases. This TCR was sampled from a woman aged 45-60 years with COVID-19, enrolled during active disease. The DNA for the CDR3 is TGTGCCAGCAGCCAAAGAGGAGGGGCCGGTGAAAAACTGTTTTTT. Translating it yields CASSQRGGAGEKLFF.